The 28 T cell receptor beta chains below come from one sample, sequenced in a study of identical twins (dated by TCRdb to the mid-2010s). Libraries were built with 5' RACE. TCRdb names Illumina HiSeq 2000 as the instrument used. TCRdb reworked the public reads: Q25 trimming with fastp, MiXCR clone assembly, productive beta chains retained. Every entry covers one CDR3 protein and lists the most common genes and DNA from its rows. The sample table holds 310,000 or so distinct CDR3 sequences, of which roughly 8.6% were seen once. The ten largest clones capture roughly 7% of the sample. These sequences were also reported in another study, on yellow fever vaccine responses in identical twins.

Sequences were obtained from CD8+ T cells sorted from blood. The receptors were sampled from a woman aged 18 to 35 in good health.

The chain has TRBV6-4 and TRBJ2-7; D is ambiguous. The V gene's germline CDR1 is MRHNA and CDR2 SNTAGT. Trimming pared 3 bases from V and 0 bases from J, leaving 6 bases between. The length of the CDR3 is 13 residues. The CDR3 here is CASSEGPSYEQYF. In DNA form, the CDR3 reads TGTGCCAGCAGTGAAGGCCCCTCCTACGAGCAGTACTTC.

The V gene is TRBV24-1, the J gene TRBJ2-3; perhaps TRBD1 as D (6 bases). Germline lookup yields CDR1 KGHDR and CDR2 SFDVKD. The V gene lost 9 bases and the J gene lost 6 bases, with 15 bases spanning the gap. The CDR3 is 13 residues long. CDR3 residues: CATGSGTSDTQYF. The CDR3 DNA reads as TGTGCCACCGGATCCGGGACATCTGATACGCAGTATTTT.

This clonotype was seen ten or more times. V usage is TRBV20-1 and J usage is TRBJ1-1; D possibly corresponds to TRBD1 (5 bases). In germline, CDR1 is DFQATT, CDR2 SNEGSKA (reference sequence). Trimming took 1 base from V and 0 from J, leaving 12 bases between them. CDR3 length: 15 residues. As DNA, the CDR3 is TGCAGTGCTAGAGCTACCGGGGCCATGAACACTGAAGCTTTCTTT. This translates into CSARATGAMNTEAFF.

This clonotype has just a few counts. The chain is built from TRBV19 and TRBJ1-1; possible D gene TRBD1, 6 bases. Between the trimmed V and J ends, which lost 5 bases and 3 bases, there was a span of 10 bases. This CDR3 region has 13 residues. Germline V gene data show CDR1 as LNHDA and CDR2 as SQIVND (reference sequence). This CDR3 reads CASSLQGHTEAFF. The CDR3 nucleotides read TGTGCCAGTAGTTTACAGGGACACACTGAAGCTTTCTTT.

The CDR3 sequence: CASSYSSSGRAWQFF. The CDR3 bases are TGTGCCAGCAGTTACTCAAGTAGCGGGAGGGCCTGGCAGTTCTTC. V gene TRBV6-2 or TRBV6-3 combines with J gene TRBJ2-1, with 11 bases fitting TRBD2. V was pared by 0 bases and J by 12 bases, with 7 bases of the junction left unmatched. From germline, CDR1 is MNHEY and CDR2 SVGEGT. This CDR3 contains 15 residues.

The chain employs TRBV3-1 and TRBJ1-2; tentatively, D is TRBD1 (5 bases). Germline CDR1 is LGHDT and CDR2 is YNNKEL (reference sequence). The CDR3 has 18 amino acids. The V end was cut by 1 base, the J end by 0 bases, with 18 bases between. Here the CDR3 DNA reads TGTGCCAGCAGCCAAGCAGCGGGGGAGGGCCACTCTAACTATGGCTACACCTTC. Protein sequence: CASSQAAGEGHSNYGYTF.

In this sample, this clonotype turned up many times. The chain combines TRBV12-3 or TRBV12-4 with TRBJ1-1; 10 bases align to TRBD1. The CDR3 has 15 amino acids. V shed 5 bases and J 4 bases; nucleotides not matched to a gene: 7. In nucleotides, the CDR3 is TGTGCCAGCAGTCCGGCCCGGACAGGGGGCACTGAAGCTTTCTTT. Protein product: CASSPARTGGTEAFF.

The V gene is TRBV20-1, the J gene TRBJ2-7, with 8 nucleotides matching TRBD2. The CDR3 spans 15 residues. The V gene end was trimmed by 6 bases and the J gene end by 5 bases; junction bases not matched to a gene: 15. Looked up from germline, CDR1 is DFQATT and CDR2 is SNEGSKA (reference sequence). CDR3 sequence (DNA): TGCAGTGCCCCCGGGGGGGGAGGGCCGGGGAACGAGCAGTACTTC. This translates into CSAPGGGGPGNEQYF.

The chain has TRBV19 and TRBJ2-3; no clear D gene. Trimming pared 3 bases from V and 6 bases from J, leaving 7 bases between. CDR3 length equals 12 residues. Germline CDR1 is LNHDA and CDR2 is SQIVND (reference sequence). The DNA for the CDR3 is TGTGCCAGTAGTATCCTCCATGATACGCAGTATTTT. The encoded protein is CASSILHDTQYF.

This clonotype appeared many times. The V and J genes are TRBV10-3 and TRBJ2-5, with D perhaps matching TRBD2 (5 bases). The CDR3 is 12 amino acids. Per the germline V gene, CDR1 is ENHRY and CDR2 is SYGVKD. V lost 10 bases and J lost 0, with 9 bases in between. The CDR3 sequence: CATRGYQETQYF. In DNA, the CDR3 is TGTGCCACCCGGGGATACCAAGAGACCCAGTACTTC.

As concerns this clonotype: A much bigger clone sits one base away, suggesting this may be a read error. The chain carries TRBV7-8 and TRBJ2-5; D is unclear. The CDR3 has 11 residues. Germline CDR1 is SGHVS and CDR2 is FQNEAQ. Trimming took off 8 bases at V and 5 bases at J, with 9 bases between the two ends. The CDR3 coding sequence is TGTGCCAGCTTATTAGTGGAGACCCAGTACTTC. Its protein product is CASLLVETQYF.

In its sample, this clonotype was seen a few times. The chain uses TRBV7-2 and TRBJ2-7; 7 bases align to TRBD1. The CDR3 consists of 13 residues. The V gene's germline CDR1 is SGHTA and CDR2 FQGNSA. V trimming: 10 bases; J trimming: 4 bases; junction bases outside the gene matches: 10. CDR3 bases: TGTGCCATCGTAAGGGACAGAGAGTACGAGCAGTACTTC. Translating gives CAIVRDREYEQYF. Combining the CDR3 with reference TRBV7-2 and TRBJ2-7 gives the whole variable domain GAGVSQSPSNKVTEKGKDVELRCDPISGHTALYWYRQSLGQGLEFLIYFQGNSAPDKSGLPSDRFSAERTGGSVSTLTIQRTQQEDSAVYLCAIVRDREYEQYFGPGTRLTVT.

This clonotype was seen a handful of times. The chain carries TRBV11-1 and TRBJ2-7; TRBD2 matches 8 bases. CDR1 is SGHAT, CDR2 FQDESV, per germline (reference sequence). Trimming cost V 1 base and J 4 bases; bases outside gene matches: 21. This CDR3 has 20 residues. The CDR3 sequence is CASSLGGVSGTPLERYEQYF. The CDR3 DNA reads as TGTGCCAGCAGCTTAGGAGGGGTTAGCGGGACTCCCCTCGAACGGTACGAGCAGTACTTC. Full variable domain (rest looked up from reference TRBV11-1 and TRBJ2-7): EAEVAQSPRYKITEKSQAVAFWCDPISGHATLYWYRQILGQGPELLVQFQDESVVDDSQLPKDRFSAERLKGVDSTLKIQPAELGDSAMYLCASSLGGVSGTPLERYEQYFGPGTRLTVT.

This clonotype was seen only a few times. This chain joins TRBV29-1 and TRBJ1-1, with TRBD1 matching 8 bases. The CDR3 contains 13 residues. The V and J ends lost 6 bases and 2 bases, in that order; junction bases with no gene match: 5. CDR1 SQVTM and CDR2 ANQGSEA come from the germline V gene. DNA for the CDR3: TGCAGCGTGACAGGGGCGGGTAACACTGAAGCTTTCTTT. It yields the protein CSVTGAGNTEAFF. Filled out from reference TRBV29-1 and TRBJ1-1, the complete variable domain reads SAVISQKPSRDICQRGTSLTIQCQVDSQVTMMFWYRQQPGQSLTLIATANQGSEATYESGFVIDKFPISRPNLTFSTLTVSNMSPEDSSIYLCSVTGAGNTEAFFGQGTRLTVV.

The CDR3 region is CASSNEGDGPYEQYF. CDR3 in DNA: TGTGCCAGCAGCAATGAAGGGGACGGACCTTACGAGCAGTACTTC. The chain employs TRBV7-9 and TRBJ2-7; D may correspond to TRBD1 or TRBD2 (5 bases each). Germline CDR1 SEHNR, CDR2 FQNEAQ (reference sequence). The CDR3 consists of 15 residues. V lost 5 bases, J lost 4 bases, and 18 bases lay in between.

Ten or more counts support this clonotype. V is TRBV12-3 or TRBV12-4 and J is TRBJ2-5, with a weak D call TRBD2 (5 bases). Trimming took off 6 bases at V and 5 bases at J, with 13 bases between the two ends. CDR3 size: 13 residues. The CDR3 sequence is CASRLGVGETQYF. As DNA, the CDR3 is TGTGCCAGCAGACTAGGAGTAGGGGAGACCCAGTACTTC.

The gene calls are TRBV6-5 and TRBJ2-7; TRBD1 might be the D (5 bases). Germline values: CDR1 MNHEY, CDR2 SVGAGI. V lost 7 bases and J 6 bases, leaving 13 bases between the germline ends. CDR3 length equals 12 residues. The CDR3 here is CASTNQGSEQYF. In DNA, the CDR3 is TGTGCCAGCACCAACCAGGGATCCGAGCAGTACTTC.

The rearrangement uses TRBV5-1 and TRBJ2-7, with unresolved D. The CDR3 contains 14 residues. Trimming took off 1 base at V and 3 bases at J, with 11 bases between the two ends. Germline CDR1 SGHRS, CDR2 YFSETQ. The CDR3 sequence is CASSLRSGHYEQYF. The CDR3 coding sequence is TGCGCCAGCAGCTTGAGGTCAGGTCACTACGAGCAGTACTTC.

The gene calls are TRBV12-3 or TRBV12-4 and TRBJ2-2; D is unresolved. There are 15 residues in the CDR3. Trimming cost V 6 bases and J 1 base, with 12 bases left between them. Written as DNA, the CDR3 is TGTGCCAGCAGACCTAACACCAAGAACACCGGGGAGCTGTTTTTT. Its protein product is CASRPNTKNTGELFF.

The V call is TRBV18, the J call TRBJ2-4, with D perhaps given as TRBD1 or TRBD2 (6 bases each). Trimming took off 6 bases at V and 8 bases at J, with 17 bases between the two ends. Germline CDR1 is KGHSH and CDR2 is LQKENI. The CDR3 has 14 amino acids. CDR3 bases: TGTGCCAGCTCCGCGGGACACAGCCGGGACATTCAGTACTTC. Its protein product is CASSAGHSRDIQYF.

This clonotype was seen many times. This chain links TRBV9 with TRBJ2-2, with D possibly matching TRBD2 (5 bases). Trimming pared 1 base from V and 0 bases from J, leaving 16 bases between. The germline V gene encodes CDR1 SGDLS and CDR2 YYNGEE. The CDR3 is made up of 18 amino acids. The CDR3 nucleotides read TGTGCCAGCAGCGTATTTAGCGAGGCAATTGCGAACACCGGGGAGCTGTTTTTT. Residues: CASSVFSEAIANTGELFF.

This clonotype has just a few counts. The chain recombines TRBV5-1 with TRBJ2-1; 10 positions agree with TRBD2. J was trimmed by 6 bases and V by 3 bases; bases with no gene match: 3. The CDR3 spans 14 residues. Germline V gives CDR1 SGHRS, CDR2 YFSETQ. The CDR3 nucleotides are TGCGCCAGCAGCTGGGCTAGCGGGGGCAATGAGCAGTTCTTC. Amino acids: CASSWASGGNEQFF. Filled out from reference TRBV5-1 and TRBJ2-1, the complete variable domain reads KAGVTQTPRYLIKTRGQQVTLSCSPISGHRSVSWYQQTPGQGLQFLFEYFSETQRNKGNFPGRFSGRQFSNSRSEMNVSTLELGDSALYLCASSWASGGNEQFFGPGTRLTVL.

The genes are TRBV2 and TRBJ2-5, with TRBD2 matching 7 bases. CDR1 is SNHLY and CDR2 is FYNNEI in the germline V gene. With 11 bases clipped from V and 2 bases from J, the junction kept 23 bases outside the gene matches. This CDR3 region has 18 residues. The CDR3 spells CALCLRLAVEDGQETQYF. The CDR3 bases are TGTGCCCTCTGTTTGCGGCTAGCGGTCGAGGATGGGCAAGAGACCCAGTACTTC.

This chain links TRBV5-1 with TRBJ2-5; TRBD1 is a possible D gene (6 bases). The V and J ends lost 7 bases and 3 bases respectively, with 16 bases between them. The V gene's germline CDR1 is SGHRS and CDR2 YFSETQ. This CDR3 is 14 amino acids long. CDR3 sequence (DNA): TGCGCCAGCGCAGGGGCTACGGGGAAAGAGACCCAGTACTTC. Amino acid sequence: CASAGATGKETQYF.

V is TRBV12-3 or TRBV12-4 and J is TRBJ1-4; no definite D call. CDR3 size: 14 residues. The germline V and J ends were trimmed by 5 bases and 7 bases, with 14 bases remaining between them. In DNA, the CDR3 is TGTGCCAGCAGTCCAAACGGCCGTCCTGAAAAACTGTTTTTT. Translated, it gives CASSPNGRPEKLFF.

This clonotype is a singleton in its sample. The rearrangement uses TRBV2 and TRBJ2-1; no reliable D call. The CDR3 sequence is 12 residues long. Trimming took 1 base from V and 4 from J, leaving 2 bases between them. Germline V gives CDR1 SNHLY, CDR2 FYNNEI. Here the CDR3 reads CASSEVYNEQFF. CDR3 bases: TGTGCCAGCAGTGAAGTGTACAATGAGCAGTTCTTC.

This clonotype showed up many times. CDR3 sequence reads: CAIGTANTGELFF. Here the CDR3 DNA reads TGTGCCATCGGGACGGCGAACACCGGGGAGCTGTTTTTT. The rearrangement uses TRBV10-3 and TRBJ2-2; the D call may be TRBD1 or TRBD2 (5 bases each). The CDR3 length is 13 residues. V was trimmed by 8 bases and J by 0 bases, leaving 7 bases between them. Germline loops: CDR1 ENHRY, CDR2 SYGVKD.

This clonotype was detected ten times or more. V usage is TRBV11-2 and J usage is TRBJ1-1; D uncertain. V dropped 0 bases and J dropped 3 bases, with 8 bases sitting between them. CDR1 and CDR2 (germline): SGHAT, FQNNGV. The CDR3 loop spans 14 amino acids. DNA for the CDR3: TGTGCCAGCAGCTTAGATTCCGGGTACACTGAAGCTTTCTTT. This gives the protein CASSLDSGYTEAFF.